This T cell receptor (beta chain) came from a study of T cells in Graves' hyperthyroidism and ophthalmopathy. Patients showing uncontrolled infection, other autoimmune disease, pregnancy or lactation were ineligible. The PBMCs studied were ones that came from 10 ml fresh peripheral blood. TCR beta CDR3 region amplification was performed from RNA transcripts. The HTBI primer set served for first-round RT-PCR of the TCR CDR3. TCRdb recomputed calls from the multiplex PCR reads with MiXCR, one row per CDR3 protein. The sample records about 300,000 distinct CDR3 sequences, roughly 19% being singletons. Comment on this clonotype: The antigen is not known.

Overall study findings and caveats: In validation, the model predicted ophthalmopathy. These predictions came a median roughly 6 months before onset. Clonotypes that were expanded in thyroid above 0.001 mostly appeared in blood too.

V was clipped by 5 bases and J by 1 base, with 8 bases between them. Germline CDR1 is SGHTA and CDR2 is FQGTGA. The CDR3 has 14 amino acids. Input material: blood. This clonotype was obtained from a man in his forties or fifties with Graves' ophthalmopathy. The rearrangement links TRBV7-3 to TRBJ2-2; the D is unclear. The CDR3 protein is CASSPTKNTGELFF. The CDR3, as DNA: TGTGCCAGCAGCCCAACGAAGAACACCGGGGAGCTGTTTTTT.